The 16 T cell receptor beta chains reported below all come from one sample, sequenced in a study of T cell responses to AZD1222 COVID-19 vaccine. Using immunoSEQ multiplex PCR, the repertoire was profiled, and TCRdb retains in-frame clones only, with some absent. Among 75,000 to 95,000 clones listed, under 95% were seen once. Sequenced material: peripheral blood, taken on day 0 of MenACWY control vaccination. The receptor source for this set is an adult in good health.

This chain connects TRBV28 to TRBJ1-1; D might be TRBD1 (5 bases). Germline values: CDR1 MDHEN, CDR2 SYDVKM. V was shortened by 5 bases and J by 4 bases, with 17 bases between the two germline ends. This CDR3 has 15 amino acids. The CDR3 nucleotides read TGTGCCAGCAGTACCCCTGCAGCCGGGGCCACTGAAGCTTTCTTT. Translated: CASSTPAAGATEAFF.

V usage is TRBV11-1 and J usage is TRBJ1-1; 10 nucleotides match TRBD1. In germline, CDR1 is SGHAT, CDR2 FQDESV (reference sequence). This CDR3 has 14 amino acids. V lost 6 bases, J lost 6 bases, and 7 bases stayed unmatched. The chain's CDR3 is CASSWTGGTSEAFF. The CDR3 coding sequence is TGTGCCAGCAGTTGGACAGGGGGGACTTCTGAAGCTTTCTTT.

V usage is TRBV10-3 and J usage is TRBJ2-2; D may be TRBD2 (6 bases). Trimming shortened V by 0 bases and J by 5 bases, and 13 bases separated the two germline ends. Germline V gene sequence: CDR1 ENHRY, CDR2 SYGVKD. The CDR3 consists of 16 residues. CDR3 residues: CAISESTGGTTGELFF. CDR3 nucleotides: TGTGCCATCAGTGAGTCCACAGGAGGGACGACCGGGGAGCTGTTTTTT.

The chain is built from TRBV6-2 or TRBV6-3 and TRBJ2-7, with D perhaps being TRBD1 or TRBD2 (5 bases each). The CDR3 is 15 residues long. Trimming took off 6 bases at V and 7 bases at J, with 22 bases between the two ends. CDR1 MNHEY and CDR2 SVGEGT come from the germline V gene. The CDR3 DNA reads as TGTGCCAGCAGCACTCAGGGCCACACCTGGGGGGAGCAGTACTTC. Amino acid sequence: CASSTQGHTWGEQYF.

This chain connects TRBV28 to TRBJ2-2, with D uncertain. CDR3 length: 13 amino acids. Trimming shortened V by 8 bases and J by 0 bases, and 7 bases separated the two germline ends. Germline V CDR1 and CDR2: MDHEN, SYDVKM. The CDR3 spells CASAEANTGELFF. Written as DNA, the CDR3 is TGTGCCAGCGCCGAGGCGAACACCGGGGAGCTGTTTTTT.

A word on this clone: One end of the junction varies from germline; a read error may be responsible. This chain joins TRBV9 and TRBJ2-1, with TRBD2 matching 10 bases. The germline gives CDR1 SGDLS, CDR2 YYNGEE. The CDR3 covers 15 residues. The DNA of the CDR3 is TGTGCCAGCAGCCAAACTAGCGGGGTTTACAGTGAGCAGTTCTTC. This codes for CASSQTSGVYSEQFF.

The J gene is TRBJ1-3, the V gene TRBV7-2; D perhaps matches TRBD1 (6 bases). Germline CDR1 SGHTA, CDR2 FQGNSA. The V and J ends lost 1 base and 0 bases respectively, with 16 bases between them. This CDR3 contains 18 residues. For the CDR3, the DNA is TGTGCCAGCAGCTTAGGGGGAGGGGGGTCCGGCTCTGGAAACACCATATATTTT. It yields the protein CASSLGGGGSGSGNTIYF.

The V and J genes are TRBV2 and TRBJ1-3, with 9 bases matching TRBD1. V shed 6 bases, J shed 2 bases, and the junction held 2 bases outside the gene matches. The germline gives CDR1 SNHLY, CDR2 FYNNEI. The CDR3 loop spans 14 amino acids. This chain's CDR3 is CASRGTGTGNTIYF. CDR3 DNA sequence: TGTGCCAGCAGAGGGACAGGGACTGGAAACACCATATATTTT.

This clone was seen only a few times. The chain combines TRBV6-2 or TRBV6-3 with TRBJ1-5; 7 bases are shared with TRBD1. Per the germline V gene, CDR1 is MNHEY and CDR2 is SVGEGT. This CDR3 contains 18 residues. V lost 4 bases and J lost 3; bases outside the gene matches: 15. This CDR3 is CASSLDRMESRNNQPQHF. Here the CDR3 DNA reads TGTGCCAGCAGTTTGGACAGGATGGAAAGTAGGAACAATCAGCCCCAGCATTTT.

The CDR3 DNA follows: TGTGCCAGCAGCTTAGGAGGGGATGAGCAGTTCTTC. Protein sequence: CASSLGGDEQFF. The V and J genes are TRBV11-3 and TRBJ2-1, with D possibly being TRBD1 or TRBD2 (5 bases each). Trimming stripped 1 base from V and 8 bases from J, with 6 bases between. The CDR3 totals 12 residues. The germline gives CDR1 SGHNT, CDR2 YENEEA. Full variable domain (rest looked up from reference TRBV11-3 and TRBJ2-1): EAGVVQSPRYKIIEKKQPVAFWCNPISGHNTLYWYLQNLGQGPELLIRYENEEAVDDSQLPKDRFSAERLKGVDSTLKIQPAELGDSAVYLCASSLGGDEQFFGPGTRLTVL.

The chain carries TRBV19 and TRBJ1-4; D gene unclear. V lost 4 bases to trimming and J lost 0 bases, with 12 bases between them. CDR1 and CDR2 from the germline V gene are LNHDA and SQIVND (reference sequence). CDR3 length: 16 amino acids. The CDR3 loop reads CASSKGLTATNEKLFF. In nucleotides, the CDR3 is TGTGCCAGTAGTAAGGGATTGACCGCAACTAATGAAAAACTGTTTTTT.

This sequence joins TRBV18 and TRBJ2-5; no firm D call. The CDR3 totals 14 residues. V was cut by 4 bases and J by 0 bases, with 9 bases left in between. Per the germline V gene, CDR1 is KGHSH and CDR2 is LQKENI. CDR3 residues: CASSRSGNQETQYF. The CDR3 DNA reads as TGTGCCAGCTCACGCTCGGGTAACCAAGAGACCCAGTACTTC.

This clone was counted a few times. The chain has TRBV2 and TRBJ2-5; D assignment may be TRBD1 or TRBD2 (5 bases each). CDR1 and CDR2 from the germline V gene are SNHLY and FYNNEI. Trimming took off 2 bases at V and 4 bases at J, with 14 bases between the two ends. CDR3 length: 15 amino acids. This CDR3 reads CASSERGRDGETQYF. The DNA for the CDR3 is TGTGCCAGCAGTGAAAGGGGCAGGGACGGAGAGACCCAGTACTTC.

CDR3 in amino acids: CASSVDESGRGYTQYF. CDR3 nucleotide sequence: TGTGCCAGCAGCGTAGATGAGAGCGGGAGGGGGTATACGCAGTATTTT. The J gene is TRBJ2-3, the V gene TRBV9, with 10 bases that match TRBD2. There are 16 residues in the CDR3. Germline V lookup: CDR1 SGDLS, CDR2 YYNGEE. Unmatched junction bases numbered 8, after V lost 0 bases and J lost 7 bases.

This clone was detected once. The J gene is TRBJ1-4, the V gene TRBV6-4, with D unclear. Per the germline V gene, CDR1 is MRHNA and CDR2 is SNTAGT. The CDR3 has 16 residues. The V and J ends lost 5 bases and 7 bases respectively, with 20 bases between them. As DNA, the CDR3 is TGTGCCAGCAGTAAGGACCATTCCGTGGCGGGTGAAAAACTGTTTTTT. Translating it yields CASSKDHSVAGEKLFF.

The chain employs TRBV2 and TRBJ2-1; D is unclear. This CDR3 has 12 residues. Germline CDR1 reads SNHLY; CDR2 reads FYNNEI. The V and J ends lost 2 bases and 10 bases respectively, with 9 bases between them. CDR3 DNA sequence: TGTGCCAGCAGTGAACCGCTGGACGAGCAGTTCTTC. It codes for CASSEPLDEQFF.